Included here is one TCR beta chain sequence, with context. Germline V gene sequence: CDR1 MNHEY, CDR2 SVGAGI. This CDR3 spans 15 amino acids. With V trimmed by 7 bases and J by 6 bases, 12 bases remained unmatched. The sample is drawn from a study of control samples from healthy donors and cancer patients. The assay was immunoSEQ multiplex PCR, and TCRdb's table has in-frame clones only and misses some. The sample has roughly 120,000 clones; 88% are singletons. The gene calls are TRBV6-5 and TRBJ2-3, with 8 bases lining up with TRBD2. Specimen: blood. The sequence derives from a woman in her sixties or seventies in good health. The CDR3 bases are TGTGCCAGCACCTCACCGGGGGGGCCCGGGGATACGCAGTATTTT. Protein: CASTSPGGPGDTQYF.